This T cell receptor beta chain was captured by sequencing in a study of blood T cell repertoires in COVID-19. Study details: Some COVID-19 samples were acute and others convalescent; all came from the United States, Italy and Spain. Sources were T cells, B-cell-depleted T cells, or PBMCs; the material itself was cDNA or gDNA.

As handled by the study authors: Estimation of nucleated cell counts relied on the amplification of reference gene primers. Data came from immunoSEQ multiplex PCR; TCRdb stores just in-frame clones and leaves some out. V, J and clone size derive from that table, while D and trimming were established from the DNA sequence. The data hold 350,000 to 400,000 clones, with roughly 90% observed a single time. Seattle researchers signed up patients amid active infection and tracked them longitudinally. The V gene's germline CDR1 is MGHRA and CDR2 YSYEKL. V was pared by 2 bases and J by 5 bases, with 15 bases between. This CDR3 contains 15 residues.

The rearrangement links TRBV4-1 to TRBJ1-2, with a weak D call TRBD1 (6 bases). Input material: peripheral blood. The TCR sequence derives from a woman aged 30 to 39 with COVID-19, enrolled during active disease. CDR3 nucleotide sequence: TGCGCCAGCAGCCAACCACAGGGATTGGGGTATGGCTACACCTTC. Its protein is CASSQPQGLGYGYTF.